Sequencing of this T cell receptor (beta chain) was carried out in a study of response to subunit inactivated influenza vaccine. In germline, CDR1 is LGHNA, CDR2 YNFKEQ. The V gene lost 6 bases and the J gene lost 5 bases, with 22 bases spanning the gap. There are 16 residues in the CDR3. In this sample, this clonotype turned up a few times. The antigen remains unidentified. One entry per CDR3 protein, called by TCRdb with MiXCR from the RT-PCR reads. This sample yields a few hundred thousand distinct CDR3 sequences, of which about 7.2% are seen a single time; roughly 13% belongs to the top ten. Overall study findings and caveats: There was a suggestion from the authors that each seasonal influenza vaccination recruits few new T cells.

The receptor was derived from a man aged 45 to 70 who received an inactivated influenza vaccine. The chain links TRBV4-2 to TRBJ1-1; D is unresolved. The sequencing used PBMCs from blood, collected about 23 months after vaccination. The CDR3 DNA follows: TGTGCCAGCAGAGATTTGTCGACGGAGTGGGGAACTGAAGCTTTCTTT. This translates into CASRDLSTEWGTEAFF.